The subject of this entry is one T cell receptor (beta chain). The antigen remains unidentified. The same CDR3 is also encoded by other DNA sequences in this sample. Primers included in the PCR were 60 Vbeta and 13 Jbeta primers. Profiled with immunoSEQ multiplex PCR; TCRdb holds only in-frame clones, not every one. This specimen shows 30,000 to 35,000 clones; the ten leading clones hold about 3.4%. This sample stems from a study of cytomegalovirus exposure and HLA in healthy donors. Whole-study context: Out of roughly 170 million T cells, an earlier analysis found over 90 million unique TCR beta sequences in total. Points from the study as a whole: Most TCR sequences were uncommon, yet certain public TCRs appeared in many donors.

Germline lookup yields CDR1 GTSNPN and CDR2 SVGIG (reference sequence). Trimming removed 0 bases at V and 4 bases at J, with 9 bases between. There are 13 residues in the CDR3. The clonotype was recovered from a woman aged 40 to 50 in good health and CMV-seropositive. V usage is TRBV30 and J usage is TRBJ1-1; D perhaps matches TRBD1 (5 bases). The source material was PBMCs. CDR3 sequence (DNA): TGTGCCTGGAGTGTTGGGGGGGGCACTGAAGCTTTCTTT. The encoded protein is CAWSVGGGTEAFF.